This T cell receptor beta chain was captured by sequencing in a study of cytomegalovirus exposure and HLA in healthy donors. In the study overall: Assignment to the Caucasian-associated ancestry cluster applied to over 70% of the approximately 400 genotyped donors. Study results and limitations: In an earlier analysis, most TCR beta V segments were productive about 87% or about 30% of the time. Another analysis was done later, and it associated approximately 18,000 TCR beta sequences with HLA alleles at 0.05 false discovery rate. Cytomegalovirus status was reportedly diagnosed by the classifier with high sensitivity and specificity.

About this clone itself: Its specificity is not known. A junction end diverges from the germline sequence, so it may reflect a read error.

It was with 60 Vbeta and 13 Jbeta primers that the PCR ran. Repertoires were generated with immunoSEQ multiplex PCR, while TCRdb's copy carries only in-frame clones and drops some. The data contain 90,000 to 100,000 clones, over 60% of them seen just once; the ten biggest clones take up about a sixth. Germline V gene lookup returns CDR1 SSHAT and CDR2 FNYEAQ (reference sequence). The CDR3 spans 15 residues. V is TRBV7-7 and J is TRBJ2-1; D perhaps matches TRBD2 (5 bases). Sequences were obtained from PBMCs. This sequence originates from a man between 60 and 75 years old in good health and CMV-seropositive. In DNA, the CDR3 is TGTGCTAGCAGCTTAGCGCACGGGGCCTACAATGAGCAGTTCTTC. This sequence encodes CASSLAHGAYNEQFF.